This T cell receptor beta chain was identified in a study of beta chain features in type 1 diabetes. Per the germline V gene, CDR1 is SEHNR and CDR2 is FQNEAQ (reference sequence). This CDR3 has 18 amino acids. Whole-study findings and limits: Researchers reported that naive, central memory and Treg TCRB repertoires appeared more similar in patients than in healthy donors.

Comment on this clone: Its antigen is currently unknown. One junction end does not reproduce the germline sequence, and a read error may be involved.

Every isolated RNA sample was fully reverse transcribed, so sequencing captured expressed TCRB transcripts. The protocol was immunoSEQ multiplex PCR, while the TCRdb copy is restricted to in-frame clones and leaves out a portion. The repertoire holds a few hundred thousand clones, with about a tenth as singletons. The rearrangement uses TRBV7-9 and TRBJ2-3, with 9 positions matching TRBD1. The receptor's source is a young man in good health. The sequenced sample consisted of central memory CD4+ T cells from blood. CDR3 bases: TGCGCCAGCAGCCAAGATTATGGGACAGGGAGATCCCCAGATACGCAGTATTTT. Its translation is CASSQDYGTGRSPDTQYF. Full variable domain (outside the CDR3, taken from reference TRBV7-9 and TRBJ2-3): DTGVSQNPRHKITKRGQNVTFRCDPISEHNRLYWYRQTLGQGPEFLTYFQNEAQLEKSRLLSDRFSAERPKGSFSTLEIQRTEQGDSAMYLCASSQDYGTGRSPDTQYFGPGTRLTVL.